This T cell receptor (beta chain) was captured in a study of T-cell memory formation after mild COVID-19. Whole-study context: Each donor largely had its own TCR clusters. Findings of the study overall: The pre-infection memory compartment contained some responding clones, suggesting cross-reactive memory joined. Of the contracting clones, CD4+ ones lay mainly in CM and EM, and CD8+ ones in EMRA.

The length of the CDR3 is 13 residues. V shed 8 bases and J 6 bases; nucleotides not matched to a gene: 5. Germline CDR1 SGHTA, CDR2 FQGTGA. 5'RACE primed at constant segments yielded TCR alpha and TCR beta cDNA libraries bearing sample barcodes and UMIs. TCRdb re-analysed the 5' RACE reads in MiXCR, keeping a single row per CDR3 protein. This sample yields under 300,000 distinct CDR3 sequences, of which less than 20% are seen a single time; about 4% belongs to the top ten. Comment on this clonotype: Its cognate antigen is unknown.

The V gene is TRBV7-3, the J gene TRBJ2-2; TRBD2 matches 8 bases. This TCR was sampled from a young man who had mild COVID-19 (a few samples of this study predate the infection). Cell type and time point are not known. Specimen: PBMCs or a T cell subset sorted from them (not recorded which). In DNA form, the CDR3 reads TGTGCCAGCGCGGCGGGGGGTTCCGGGGAGCTGTTTTTT. Its protein is CASAAGGSGELFF.